The 24 T cell receptor beta chains below come from one sample, sequenced in a study of human T cells and chemical hapten exposure. TCRdb recomputed calls from the RACE reads with MiXCR, one row per CDR3 protein. Of roughly 260,000 distinct CDR3 sequences listed, more than 6.5% were seen once; the top ten hold approximately 2.2%. Time point meaning: pre-sensitization, week 0. Noted treatment: therapeutic diphenylcyclopropenone sensitization with weekly scalp DPC. The sample was whole blood, taken in connection with sensitization to the hapten diphenylcyclopropenone (DPC). These receptors were obtained from a woman in her thirties or forties with alopecia areata. Some clones in this sample may be carry-over from other donors' samples.

The genes are TRBV20-1 and TRBJ2-1, with 9 bases that match TRBD2. Looked up from germline, CDR1 is DFQATT and CDR2 is SNEGSKA (reference sequence). The CDR3 totals 16 residues. With 2 bases clipped from V and 7 bases from J, the junction kept 12 bases outside the gene matches. DNA of the CDR3: TGCAGTGCTAGATGGCCGGGCGGGAGGGCCGGTAATGAGCAGTTCTTC. Translated: CSARWPGGRAGNEQFF.

This clonotype has ten or more counts. The chain has TRBV6-2 or TRBV6-3 and TRBJ2-1, with D perhaps TRBD2 (5 bases). The V and J ends lost 1 base and 7 bases respectively, with 14 bases between them. The CDR3 runs to 15 residues. Looked up from germline, CDR1 is MNHEY and CDR2 is SVGEGT. DNA of the CDR3: TGTGCCAGCAGTTACTTAGAGGGAGTGGAAAATGAGCAGTTCTTC. Protein product: CASSYLEGVENEQFF.

CDR3 DNA sequence: TGTGCCAGCAGTTACCCCTCAGTCGGGAGGGTAGGTCGGACCTACGAGCAGTACTTC. It specifies CASSYPSVGRVGRTYEQYF. The chain combines TRBV6-2 or TRBV6-3 with TRBJ2-7; 8 nucleotides agree with TRBD2. Losses at the gene ends were 2 bases for V and 2 bases for J; bases not matched to a gene: 17. The CDR3 runs to 19 residues. Germline-derived CDR1 and CDR2 are MNHEY and SVGEGT.

The chain joins TRBV28 to TRBJ2-7; no clear D gene. This CDR3 has 14 residues. CDR1 is MDHEN, CDR2 SYDVKM, per germline. Trimming pared 5 bases from V and 6 bases from J, leaving 17 bases between. The CDR3 reads CASSMGPFSLEQYF. Here the CDR3 DNA reads TGTGCCAGCAGTATGGGTCCATTTTCCCTCGAGCAGTACTTC.

The rearrangement joins TRBV7-9 to TRBJ1-1; no definite D call. The CDR3 sequence is 13 residues long. Deletions cut 5 bases from V and 5 bases from J, with 12 bases between. CDR1 SEHNR and CDR2 FQNEAQ come from the germline V gene (reference sequence). Here the CDR3 reads CASSARTGTEAFF. The DNA for the CDR3 is TGTGCCAGCAGCGCAAGGACGGGGACTGAAGCTTTCTTT.

V is TRBV20-1 and J is TRBJ2-2; D might be TRBD1 or TRBD2, each matching 5 bases. This CDR3 has 13 amino acids. Germline loops: CDR1 DFQATT, CDR2 SNEGSKA (reference sequence). The CDR3 region is CRVRGSNTGELFF. As DNA, the CDR3 is TGCAGGGTCCGGGGCTCGAACACCGGGGAGCTGTTTTTT.

This clonotype was observed many times. This chain links TRBV5-1 with TRBJ1-1; D remains unclear. V lost 4 bases and J lost 4, with 14 bases in between. The germline gives CDR1 SGHRS, CDR2 YFSETQ. The CDR3 covers 14 residues. Written as DNA, the CDR3 is TGCGCCAGCAGCCACTCCTGGGATGGCACTGAAGCTTTCTTT. It encodes CASSHSWDGTEAFF.

With respect to this clonotype: Germline and junction disagree at one end, which may indicate a read error. The chain has TRBV6-2 or TRBV6-3 and TRBJ2-7; tentative D call: TRBD1 (5 bases). The CDR3 is 12 amino acids. The germline gives CDR1 MNHEY, CDR2 SVGEGT. In nucleotides, the CDR3 is TGTGCGAGCACCCCAGGGAAGGAGGAGCAGTACTTC. Protein product: CASTPGKEEQYF.

This clonotype was counted only a few times. The genes are TRBV5-1 and TRBJ2-3; D is ambiguous. The germline gives CDR1 SGHRS, CDR2 YFSETQ. Trimming pared 0 bases from V and 6 bases from J, leaving 11 bases between. This CDR3 region has 14 residues. This CDR3 reads CASSLGEISDTQYF. The CDR3 region has the DNA TGCGCCAGCAGCTTGGGTGAGATTTCGGATACGCAGTATTTT.

This clonotype was seen ten or more times. The chain uses TRBV20-1 and TRBJ2-3; TRBD2 aligns across 12 bases. V lost 5 bases to trimming and J lost 1 base; unmatched junction nucleotides: 16. CDR1 is DFQATT, CDR2 SNEGSKA, per germline (reference sequence). The CDR3 is 19 amino acids. This chain's CDR3 is CSACDATSGRPGGTDTQYF. The CDR3 DNA sequence: TGCAGTGCTTGCGACGCGACTAGCGGGAGACCGGGGGGCACAGATACGCAGTATTTT.

The J gene is TRBJ2-7, the V gene TRBV20-1; 7 bases align to TRBD1. This CDR3 is 12 amino acids long. Trimming at V came to 0 bases and at J to 6 bases, leaving 2 bases not matched to a gene. Germline CDR1 DFQATT, CDR2 SNEGSKA (reference sequence). As DNA, the CDR3 is TGCAGTGCTAGAGAGGCAGGGGGCGAGCAGTACTTC. Its protein is CSAREAGGEQYF.

V is TRBV10-3 and J is TRBJ1-2, with unresolved D. The CDR3 extends over 13 amino acids. Germline CDR1 and CDR2: ENHRY and SYGVKD. The V end lost 7 bases, the J end lost 4 bases, and 13 bases lay between the germline ends. The chain's CDR3 is CAIKDQEIYGYTF. The CDR3 DNA sequence: TGTGCCATCAAAGACCAGGAAATCTATGGCTACACCTTC.

This clonotype has only a few counts. The chain has TRBV2 and TRBJ1-4; the D gene is possibly TRBD1 (6 bases). Germline V CDR1 and CDR2: SNHLY, FYNNEI. This CDR3 spans 15 amino acids. V lost 5 bases and J 8 bases, leaving 18 bases between the germline ends. The CDR3 sequence: CASSRDKTDAEKLFF. CDR3 coding DNA: TGTGCCAGCAGTCGGGACAAGACAGACGCCGAAAAACTGTTTTTT.

The chain is built from TRBV6-5 and TRBJ2-3; D may be TRBD2 (7 bases). The CDR3 length is 17 residues. With 0 bases removed from V and 0 bases from J, the gap between germline ends came to 13 bases. The germline V gene has CDR1 MNHEY and CDR2 SVGAGI. CDR3 sequence: CASSYSTGGSSTDTQYF. The CDR3 nucleotides read TGTGCCAGCAGTTACTCGACAGGCGGGAGTAGCACAGATACGCAGTATTTT.

The gene calls are TRBV18 and TRBJ1-3; no definite D call. The CDR3 totals 13 residues. The V and J ends lost 2 bases and 4 bases respectively, with 6 bases between them. CDR1 and CDR2 (germline): KGHSH, LQKENI. The CDR3 region has the DNA TGTGCCAGCTCACCAAGCGGAGGAAACACCATATATTTT. This encodes CASSPSGGNTIYF.

This clonotype was counted only a few times. This chain connects TRBV7-2 to TRBJ2-2, with D unresolved. This CDR3 is built from 13 residues. Trimming left V 5 bases short and J 7 bases short, with 11 bases between. The germline V gene has CDR1 SGHTA and CDR2 FQGNSA. The chain's CDR3 is CASSHPQVGELFF. Written as DNA, the CDR3 is TGTGCCAGCAGCCACCCCCAGGTCGGGGAGCTGTTTTTT.

This clonotype was observed a few times. The gene calls are TRBV6-5 and TRBJ2-4; no reliable D call. CDR1 and CDR2 (germline): MNHEY, SVGAGI. The V end was cut by 5 bases, the J end by 6 bases, with 11 bases between. This CDR3 has 13 residues. CDR3 protein: CASSDAGANIQYF. CDR3 sequence (DNA): TGTGCCAGCAGTGACGCAGGAGCAAACATTCAGTACTTC.

The V and J genes are TRBV12-3 or TRBV12-4 and TRBJ2-1, with D tentatively TRBD1 (6 bases). The CDR3 is 12 amino acids. Trimming stripped 6 bases from V and 9 bases from J, with 12 bases between. CDR3 loop: CASSLTGIEQFF. The DNA for the CDR3 is TGTGCCAGCAGCCTCACAGGGATTGAGCAGTTCTTC.

The chain joins TRBV5-1 to TRBJ2-2; D could derive from TRBD1 or TRBD2 (5 bases each). Trimming cost V 4 bases and J 0 bases, with 10 bases left between them. Germline values: CDR1 SGHRS, CDR2 YFSETQ. CDR3 length: 15 residues. CDR3 sequence reads: CASSGDASNTGELFF. Here the CDR3 DNA reads TGCGCCAGCAGCGGGGACGCGTCGAACACCGGGGAGCTGTTTTTT.

V is TRBV29-1 and J is TRBJ1-2; no firm D call. The CDR3 is 14 residues long. The V gene lost 0 bases and the J gene lost 3 bases, with 11 bases spanning the gap. Germline CDR1 reads SQVTM; CDR2 reads ANQGSEA. The CDR3 DNA is TGCAGCGTTGAAGAAGGTCGGGGTTACTATGGCTACACCTTC. It translates to CSVEEGRGYYGYTF.

The chain couples TRBV7-2 to TRBJ1-2, with TRBD1 as a possible D gene (5 bases). The CDR3 sequence is 14 residues long. Germline V lookup: CDR1 SGHTA, CDR2 FQGNSA. V lost 1 base and J 4 bases, leaving 10 bases between the germline ends. CDR3 DNA sequence: TGTGCCAGCAGCTTAGGGAGGGGCCTCTATGGCTACACCTTC. Protein sequence: CASSLGRGLYGYTF.

This chain joins TRBV20-1 and TRBJ1-2, with 9 nucleotides matching TRBD1. In germline, CDR1 is DFQATT, CDR2 SNEGSKA (reference sequence). V shed 6 bases, J shed 6 bases, and the junction held 11 bases outside the gene matches. This CDR3 comprises 14 residues. The chain's CDR3 is CSAPGTGKRDGYTF. CDR3 bases: TGCAGTGCGCCCGGGACAGGGAAGAGGGATGGCTACACCTTC.

There are many counts of this clonotype. The chain carries TRBV20-1 and TRBJ1-2, with D unclear. Trimming removed 5 bases from V and 4 bases from J, with 5 bases in between. The CDR3 runs 10 residues. The V gene's germline CDR1 is DFQATT and CDR2 SNEGSKA (reference sequence). The CDR3 sequence: CSAEGYGYTF. The CDR3 DNA sequence: TGCAGTGCTGAGGGCTATGGCTACACCTTC.

This clonotype has a count of ten or more. The chain employs TRBV29-1 and TRBJ1-1; TRBD1 matches 8 bases. The germline gives CDR1 SQVTM, CDR2 ANQGSEA. CDR3 length: 14 amino acids. The ends lost 5 bases at V and 5 bases at J; junction bases unmatched: 10. Written as DNA, the CDR3 is TGCAGCGTTCTCCTCCAGGGGGCGAGGACTGAAGCTTTCTTT. Its protein is CSVLLQGARTEAFF.